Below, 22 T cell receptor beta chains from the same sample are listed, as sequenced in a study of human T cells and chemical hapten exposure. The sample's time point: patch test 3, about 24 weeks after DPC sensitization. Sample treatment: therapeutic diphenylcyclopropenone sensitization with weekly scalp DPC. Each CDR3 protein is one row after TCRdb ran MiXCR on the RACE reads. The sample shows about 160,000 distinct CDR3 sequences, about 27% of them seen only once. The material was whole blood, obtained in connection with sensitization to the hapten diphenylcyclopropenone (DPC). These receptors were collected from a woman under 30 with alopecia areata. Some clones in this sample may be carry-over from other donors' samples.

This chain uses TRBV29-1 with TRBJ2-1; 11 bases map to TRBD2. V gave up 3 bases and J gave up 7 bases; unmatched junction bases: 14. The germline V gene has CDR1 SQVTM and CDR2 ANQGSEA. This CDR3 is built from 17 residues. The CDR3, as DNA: TGCAGCGTTGAGGTGGTAGCGGGAGGGATCCGGGTGAATGAGCAGTTCTTC. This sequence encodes CSVEVVAGGIRVNEQFF.

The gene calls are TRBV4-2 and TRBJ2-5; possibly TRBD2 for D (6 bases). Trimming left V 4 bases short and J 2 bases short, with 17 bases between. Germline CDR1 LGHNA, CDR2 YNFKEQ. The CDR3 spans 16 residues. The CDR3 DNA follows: TGTGCCAGCAGCCCGCTCCCCCGGGAGCTACAAGAGACCCAGTACTTC. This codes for CASSPLPRELQETQYF.

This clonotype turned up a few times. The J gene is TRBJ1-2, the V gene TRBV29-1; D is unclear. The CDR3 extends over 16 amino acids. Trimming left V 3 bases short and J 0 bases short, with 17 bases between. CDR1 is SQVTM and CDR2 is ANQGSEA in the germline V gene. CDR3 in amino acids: CSVDRTDARANYGYTF. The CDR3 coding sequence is TGCAGCGTTGACCGGACGGATGCTAGAGCTAACTATGGCTACACCTTC.

CDR3 sequence: CASWQAAGNTIYF. CDR3 DNA: TGTGCCAGCTGGCAGGCTGCTGGAAACACCATATATTTT. The chain links TRBV27 to TRBJ1-3; unclear D gene. This CDR3 region has 13 residues. Trimming took 8 bases from V and 2 from J, leaving 10 bases between them. Germline CDR1 is MNHEY and CDR2 is SMNVEV (reference sequence).

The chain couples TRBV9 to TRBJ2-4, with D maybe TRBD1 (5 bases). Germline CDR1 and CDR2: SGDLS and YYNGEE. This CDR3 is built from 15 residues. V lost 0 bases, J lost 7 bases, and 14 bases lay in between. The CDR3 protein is CASSVVEGVRNIQYF. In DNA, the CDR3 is TGTGCCAGCAGCGTAGTTGAAGGGGTAAGGAACATTCAGTACTTC. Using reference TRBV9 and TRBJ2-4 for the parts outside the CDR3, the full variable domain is DSGVTQTPKHLITATGQRVTLRCSPRSGDLSVYWYQQSLDQGLQFLIQYYNGEERAKGNILERFSAQQFPDLHSELNLSSLELGDSALYFCASSVVEGVRNIQYFGAGTRLSVL.

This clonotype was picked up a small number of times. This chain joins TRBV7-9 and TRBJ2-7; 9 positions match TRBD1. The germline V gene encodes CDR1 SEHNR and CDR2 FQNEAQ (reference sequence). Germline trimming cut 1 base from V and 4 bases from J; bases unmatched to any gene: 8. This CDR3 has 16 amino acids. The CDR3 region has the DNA TGTGCCAGCAGCTTAGACCCGGGACAGGGACCTTACGAGCAGTACTTC. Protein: CASSLDPGQGPYEQYF. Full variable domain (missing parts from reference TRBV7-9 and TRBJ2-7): DTGVSQNPRHKITKRGQNVTFRCDPISEHNRLYWYRQTLGQGPEFLTYFQNEAQLEKSRLLSDRFSAERPKGSFSTLEIQRTEQGDSAMYLCASSLDPGQGPYEQYFGPGTRLTVT.

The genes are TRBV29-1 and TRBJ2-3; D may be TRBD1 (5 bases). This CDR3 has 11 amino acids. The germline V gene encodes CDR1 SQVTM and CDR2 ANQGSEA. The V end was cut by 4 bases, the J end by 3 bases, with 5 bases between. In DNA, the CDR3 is TGCAGCGTTGGACAGACAGATACGCAGTATTTT. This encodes CSVGQTDTQYF.

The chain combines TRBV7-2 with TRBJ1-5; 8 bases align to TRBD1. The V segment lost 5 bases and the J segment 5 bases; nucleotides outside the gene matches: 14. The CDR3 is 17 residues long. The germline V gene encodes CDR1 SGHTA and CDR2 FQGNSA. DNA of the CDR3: TGTGCCAGCAGCCCTAGGGGTGGACAGGGCTCTTATCAGCCCCAGCATTTT. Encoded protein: CASSPRGGQGSYQPQHF.

The CDR3 DNA follows: TGCAGTGCTAGAGATTGGGCTAGCGGGGGATTATACAATGAGCAGTTCTTC. Its translation is CSARDWASGGLYNEQFF. The chain couples TRBV20-1 to TRBJ2-1; TRBD2 agrees at 10 bases. The CDR3 length is 17 residues. Trimming cost V 0 bases and J 4 bases; bases outside gene matches: 9. Germline CDR1 is DFQATT and CDR2 is SNEGSKA (reference sequence).

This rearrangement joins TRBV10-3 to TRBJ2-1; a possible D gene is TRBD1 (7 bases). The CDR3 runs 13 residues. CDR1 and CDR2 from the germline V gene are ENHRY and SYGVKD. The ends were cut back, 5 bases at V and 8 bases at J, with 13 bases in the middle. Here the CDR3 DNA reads TGTGCCATCAGTTACAGGGGCGGGGATGAGCAGTTCTTC. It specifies CAISYRGGDEQFF.

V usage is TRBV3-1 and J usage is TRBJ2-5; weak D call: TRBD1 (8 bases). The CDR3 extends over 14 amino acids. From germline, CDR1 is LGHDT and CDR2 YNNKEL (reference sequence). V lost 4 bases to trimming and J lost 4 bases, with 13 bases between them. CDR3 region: CASSPHRGGETQYF. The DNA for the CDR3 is TGTGCCAGCAGCCCCCACAGGGGGGGAGAGACCCAGTACTTC.

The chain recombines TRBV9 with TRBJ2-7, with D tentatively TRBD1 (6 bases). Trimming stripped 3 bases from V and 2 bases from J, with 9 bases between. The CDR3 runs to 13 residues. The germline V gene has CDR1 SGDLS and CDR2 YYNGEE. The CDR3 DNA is TGTGCCAGCAGCGGGGGACATACCTACGAGCAGTACTTC. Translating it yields CASSGGHTYEQYF.

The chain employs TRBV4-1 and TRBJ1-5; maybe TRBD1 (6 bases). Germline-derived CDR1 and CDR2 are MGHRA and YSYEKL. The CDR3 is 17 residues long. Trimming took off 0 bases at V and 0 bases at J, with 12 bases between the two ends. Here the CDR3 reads CASSQEGAEYSNQPQHF. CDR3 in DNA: TGCGCCAGCAGCCAAGAGGGGGCAGAGTATAGCAATCAGCCCCAGCATTTT.

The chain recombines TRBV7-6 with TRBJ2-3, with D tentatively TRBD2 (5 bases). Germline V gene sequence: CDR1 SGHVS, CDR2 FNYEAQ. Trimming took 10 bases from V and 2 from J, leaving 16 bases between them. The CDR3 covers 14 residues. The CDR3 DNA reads TGTGCCACAACTGAGGGCGCCTCCACAGATACGCAGTATTTT. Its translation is CATTEGASTDTQYF.

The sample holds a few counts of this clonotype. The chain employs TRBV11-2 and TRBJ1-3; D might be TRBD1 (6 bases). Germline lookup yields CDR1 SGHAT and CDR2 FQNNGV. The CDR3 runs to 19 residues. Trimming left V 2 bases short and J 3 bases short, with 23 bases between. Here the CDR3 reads CASSLIFSEGRGIGNTIYF. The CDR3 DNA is TGTGCCAGCAGCTTAATATTCTCGGAAGGCAGGGGTATTGGAAACACCATATATTTT.

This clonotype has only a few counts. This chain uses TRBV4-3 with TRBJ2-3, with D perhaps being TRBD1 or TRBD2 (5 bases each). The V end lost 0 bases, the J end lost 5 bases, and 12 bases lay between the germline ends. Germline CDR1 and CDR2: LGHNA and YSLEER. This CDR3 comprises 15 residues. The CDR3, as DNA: TGCGCCAGCAGCCAAGAGATAAAGGGGAGAGATACGCAGTATTTT. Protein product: CASSQEIKGRDTQYF.

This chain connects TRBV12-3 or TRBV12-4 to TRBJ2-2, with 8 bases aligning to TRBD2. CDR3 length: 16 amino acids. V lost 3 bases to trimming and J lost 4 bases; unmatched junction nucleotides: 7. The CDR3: CASSFSLSGSTGELFF. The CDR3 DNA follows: TGTGCCAGCAGTTTTTCCCTAAGCGGGAGCACCGGGGAGCTGTTTTTT.

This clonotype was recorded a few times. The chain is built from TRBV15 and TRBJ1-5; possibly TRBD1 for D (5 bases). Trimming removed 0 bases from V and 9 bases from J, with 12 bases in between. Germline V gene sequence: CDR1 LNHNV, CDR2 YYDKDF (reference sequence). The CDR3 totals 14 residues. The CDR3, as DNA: TGTGCCACCAGCAGAGATCGGGGGATTCGGCCCCAGCATTTT. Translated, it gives CATSRDRGIRPQHF.

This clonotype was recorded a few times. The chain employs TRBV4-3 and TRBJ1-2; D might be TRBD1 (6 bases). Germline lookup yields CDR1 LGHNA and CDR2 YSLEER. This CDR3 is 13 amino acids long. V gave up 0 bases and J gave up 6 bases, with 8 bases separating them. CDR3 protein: CASSQEAGDGYTF. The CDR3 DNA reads TGCGCCAGCAGCCAAGAGGCAGGGGATGGCTACACCTTC.

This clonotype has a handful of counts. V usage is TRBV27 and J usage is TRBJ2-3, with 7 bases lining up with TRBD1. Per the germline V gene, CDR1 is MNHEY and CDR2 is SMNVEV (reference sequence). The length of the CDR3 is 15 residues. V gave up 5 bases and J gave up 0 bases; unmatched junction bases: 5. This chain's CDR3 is CASSRQGPSTDTQYF. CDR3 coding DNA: TGTGCCAGCAGTCGACAGGGACCAAGCACAGATACGCAGTATTTT.

CDR3 residues: CASRRAGTTDTQYF. The CDR3, as DNA: TGTGCCAGCAGGAGGGCGGGGACCACAGATACGCAGTATTTT. The rearrangement links TRBV27 to TRBJ2-3, with a weak D call TRBD2 (6 bases). This CDR3 region has 14 residues. Trimming left V 6 bases short and J 2 bases short, with 12 bases between. Germline V gives CDR1 MNHEY, CDR2 SMNVEV (reference sequence).

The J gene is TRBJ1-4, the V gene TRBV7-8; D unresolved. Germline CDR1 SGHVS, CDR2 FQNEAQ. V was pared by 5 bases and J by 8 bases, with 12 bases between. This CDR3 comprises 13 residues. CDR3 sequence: CASSPRSSEKLFF. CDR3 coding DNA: TGTGCCAGCAGCCCCCGGTCCTCGGAAAAACTGTTTTTT.